This T cell receptor beta chain was captured in a study of neoadjuvant anti-PD-1 for oral cavity cancer. Per germline, CDR1 MNHEY and CDR2 SVGAGI. CDR3 length: 12 residues. The J segment lost 13 bases and the V segment lost 6 bases, leaving 9 bases of the junction unmatched. Regarding time point: after neoadjuvant nivolumab, at surgical resection. Clones were read by immunoSEQ multiplex PCR, and TCRdb kept only the in-frame ones, dropping some. Of some 22,000 clones listed, 25% to 30% were seen once; the top ten hold about a sixth. The genes are TRBV6-5 and TRBJ1-5; 7 bases line up with TRBD1. Sequenced material: tumor tissue, taken after nivolumab (anti-PD-1) treatment. This sequence originates from a person between 40 and 85 years old with oral cavity squamous cell carcinoma. CDR3 coding DNA: TGTGCCAGCAGCGACACCGACAGGGTTCAGCATTTT. Translated, it gives CASSDTDRVQHF.